The source of this T cell receptor beta chain is a study of blood T cell repertoires in COVID-19. Study-wide context: The origin of the acute and convalescent COVID-19 samples was the United States, Italy and Spain.

This clone was seen a handful of times. The CDR3 runs to 14 residues. Per germline, CDR1 LGHDT and CDR2 YNNKEL (reference sequence). Trimming cost V 4 bases and J 7 bases; bases outside gene matches: 8. The repertoire was sequenced with immunoSEQ multiplex PCR; TCRdb's copy has only in-frame clones and lacks some. This sample has 65,000 to 80,000 clones, with about 87% found just once. The chain couples TRBV3-1 (or the pseudogene TRBV3-2) to TRBJ2-7; 9 positions match TRBD2. The TCR comes from a man over 45 with active COVID-19. Sequenced input: peripheral blood. The CDR3 loop reads CASSPTGTSLEQYF. CDR3 sequence (DNA): TGTGCCAGCAGCCCAACCGGGACTAGCTTGGAGCAGTACTTC.